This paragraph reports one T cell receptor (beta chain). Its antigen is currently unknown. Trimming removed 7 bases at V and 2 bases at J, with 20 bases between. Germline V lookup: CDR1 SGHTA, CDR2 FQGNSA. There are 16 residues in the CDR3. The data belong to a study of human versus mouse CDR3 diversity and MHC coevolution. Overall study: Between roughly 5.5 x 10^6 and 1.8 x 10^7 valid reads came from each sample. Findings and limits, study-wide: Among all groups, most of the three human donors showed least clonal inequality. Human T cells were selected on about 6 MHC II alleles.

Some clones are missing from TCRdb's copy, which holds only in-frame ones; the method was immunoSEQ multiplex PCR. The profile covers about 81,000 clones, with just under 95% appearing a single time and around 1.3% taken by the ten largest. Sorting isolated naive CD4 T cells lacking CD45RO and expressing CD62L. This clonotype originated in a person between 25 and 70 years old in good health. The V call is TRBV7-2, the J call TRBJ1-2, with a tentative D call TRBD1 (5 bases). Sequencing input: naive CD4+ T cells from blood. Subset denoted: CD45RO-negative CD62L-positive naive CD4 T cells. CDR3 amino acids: CASTIDGGVLNYGYTF. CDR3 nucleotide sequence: TGTGCCAGCACCATCGATGGGGGGGTCTTAAACTATGGCTACACCTTC.